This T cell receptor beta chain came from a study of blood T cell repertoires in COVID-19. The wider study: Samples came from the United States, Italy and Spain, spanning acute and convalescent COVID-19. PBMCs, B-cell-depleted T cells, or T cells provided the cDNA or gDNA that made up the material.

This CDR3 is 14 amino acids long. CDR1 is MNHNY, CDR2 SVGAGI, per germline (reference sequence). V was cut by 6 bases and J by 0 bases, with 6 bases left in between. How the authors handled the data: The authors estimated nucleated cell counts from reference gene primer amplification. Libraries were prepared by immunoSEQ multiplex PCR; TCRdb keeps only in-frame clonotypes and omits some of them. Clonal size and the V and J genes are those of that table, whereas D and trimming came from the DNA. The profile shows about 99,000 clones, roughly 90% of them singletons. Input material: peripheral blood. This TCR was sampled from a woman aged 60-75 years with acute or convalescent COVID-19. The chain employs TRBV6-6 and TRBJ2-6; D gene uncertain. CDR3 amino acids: CASSSSSGANVLTF. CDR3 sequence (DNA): TGTGCCAGCAGCTCCTCCTCTGGGGCCAACGTCCTGACTTTC.